The rows below give T cell receptor beta chains drawn from one sample of a study of T-cell reconstitution after alpha-beta-depleted transplantation in children. A single record per CDR3 protein comes from TCRdb applying MiXCR to the PCR reads. The sample carries some 450,000 distinct CDR3 sequences, 43% recorded once. Here the sequenced sample was PBMCs, taken before TCRalphabeta/CD19-depleted stem cell transplant. These receptors were obtained from a girl aged 2-15 years with aplastic anemia, due to receive a stem cell transplant. Each CDR3 is given with its conserved first and last residue. Fields, in order: J gene, V gene, clone size, D gene, CDR3 DNA, CDR3 protein. D genes are given only for firm matches. Only some rows state a clone size, as once, few, many or a class for expanded clones.

j_gene: TRBJ1-2
v_gene: TRBV6-1
abundance: -
d_gene: -
CDR3nt: TGTGCCAGCAGGCCCGCTCTCCTGACGGCAAACTATGGCTACACCTTC
CDR3aa: CASRPALLTANYGYTF

j_gene: TRBJ2-7
v_gene: TRBV5-4
abundance: -
d_gene: -
CDR3nt: TGTGCCAGCAGCTACGGGACTGCGAGCTCCTACGAGCAGTACTTC
CDR3aa: CASSYGTASSYEQYF

j_gene: TRBJ2-7
v_gene: TRBV20-1
abundance: -
d_gene: -
CDR3nt: TGCAGTGCTAGAGGCCAGGGGCCCGACGAGCAGTACTTC
CDR3aa: CSARGQGPDEQYF

j_gene: TRBJ2-6
v_gene: TRBV20-1
abundance: -
d_gene: TRBD1
CDR3nt: TGCAGTGCTAGCATGACAGGGGCTGGGGCCAACGTCCTGACTTTC
CDR3aa: CSASMTGAGANVLTF

j_gene: TRBJ1-2
v_gene: TRBV20-1
abundance: -
d_gene: TRBD1
CDR3nt: TGCAGTGCTAGGGCGGTGACAGGGGTGGAAGGCTACACCTTC
CDR3aa: CSARAVTGVEGYTF

j_gene: TRBJ2-1
v_gene: TRBV20-1
abundance: -
d_gene: TRBD2
CDR3nt: TGCAGTGCGGGATCCACTAGCGGGAGGTTCCACAATGAGCAGTTCTTC
CDR3aa: CSAGSTSGRFHNEQFF

j_gene: TRBJ2-3
v_gene: TRBV12-3/TRBV12-4
abundance: once
d_gene: -
CDR3nt: TGTGCCAGCACCCCCGGGTCCACGGGACGGGATACGCAGTATTTT
CDR3aa: CASTPGSTGRDTQYF

j_gene: TRBJ2-1
v_gene: TRBV7-9
abundance: -
d_gene: TRBD2
CDR3nt: TGTGCCAGCAGCTACGGGAGGGATGAGCAGTTCTTC
CDR3aa: CASSYGRDEQFF

j_gene: TRBJ1-1
v_gene: TRBV18
abundance: -
d_gene: -
CDR3nt: TGTGCCAGCTCACCGGACACGTCGGAAGCTTTCTTT
CDR3aa: CASSPDTSEAFF

j_gene: TRBJ1-5
v_gene: TRBV12-3/TRBV12-4
abundance: -
d_gene: TRBD1
CDR3nt: TGTGCCAGCAGGCCAGGGGGAAACAATCAGCCCCAGCATTTT
CDR3aa: CASRPGGNNQPQHF